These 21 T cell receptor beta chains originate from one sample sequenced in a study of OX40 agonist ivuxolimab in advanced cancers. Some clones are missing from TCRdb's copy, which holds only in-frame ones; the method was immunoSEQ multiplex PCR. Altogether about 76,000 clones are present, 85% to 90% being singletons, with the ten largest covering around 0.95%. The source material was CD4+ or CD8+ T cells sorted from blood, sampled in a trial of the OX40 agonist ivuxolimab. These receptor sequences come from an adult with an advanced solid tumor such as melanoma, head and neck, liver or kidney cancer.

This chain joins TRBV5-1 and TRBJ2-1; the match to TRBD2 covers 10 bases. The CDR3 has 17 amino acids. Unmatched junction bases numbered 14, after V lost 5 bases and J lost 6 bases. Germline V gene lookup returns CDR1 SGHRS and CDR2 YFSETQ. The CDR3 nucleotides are TGCGCCAGCAGGTTCGACCCTCCTAGCGGGAGAAGCAATGAGCAGTTCTTC. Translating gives CASRFDPPSGRSNEQFF.

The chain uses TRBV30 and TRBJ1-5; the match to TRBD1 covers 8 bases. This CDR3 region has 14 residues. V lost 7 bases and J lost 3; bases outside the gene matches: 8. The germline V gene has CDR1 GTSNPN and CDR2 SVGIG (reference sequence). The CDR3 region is CASSWQGANQPQHF. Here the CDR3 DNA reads TGTGCCTCCTCTTGGCAGGGGGCCAATCAGCCCCAGCATTTT.

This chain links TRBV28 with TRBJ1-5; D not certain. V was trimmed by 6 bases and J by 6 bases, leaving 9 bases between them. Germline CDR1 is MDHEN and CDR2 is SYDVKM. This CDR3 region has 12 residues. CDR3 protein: CASREPAQPQHF. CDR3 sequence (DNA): TGTGCCAGCAGGGAACCAGCTCAGCCCCAGCATTTT.

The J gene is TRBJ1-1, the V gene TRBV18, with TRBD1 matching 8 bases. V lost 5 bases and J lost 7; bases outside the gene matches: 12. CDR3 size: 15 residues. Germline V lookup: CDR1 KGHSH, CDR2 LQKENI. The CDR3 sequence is CASSSNTNGQGEAFF. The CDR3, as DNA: TGTGCCAGCTCATCAAACACCAATGGACAGGGTGAAGCTTTCTTT.

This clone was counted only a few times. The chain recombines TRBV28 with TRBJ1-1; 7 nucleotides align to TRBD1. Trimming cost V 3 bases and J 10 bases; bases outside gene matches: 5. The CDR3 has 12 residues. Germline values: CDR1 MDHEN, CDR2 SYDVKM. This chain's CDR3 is CASSLQGERAFF. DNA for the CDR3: TGTGCCAGCAGTTTGCAGGGGGAGAGAGCTTTCTTT.

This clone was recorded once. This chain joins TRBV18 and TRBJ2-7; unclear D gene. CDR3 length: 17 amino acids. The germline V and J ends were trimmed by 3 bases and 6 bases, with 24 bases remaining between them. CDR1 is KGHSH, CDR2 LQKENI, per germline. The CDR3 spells CASSPLPSRSSSREQYF. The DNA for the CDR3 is TGTGCCAGCTCACCCTTGCCGTCCCGGAGCAGTTCGCGCGAGCAGTACTTC.

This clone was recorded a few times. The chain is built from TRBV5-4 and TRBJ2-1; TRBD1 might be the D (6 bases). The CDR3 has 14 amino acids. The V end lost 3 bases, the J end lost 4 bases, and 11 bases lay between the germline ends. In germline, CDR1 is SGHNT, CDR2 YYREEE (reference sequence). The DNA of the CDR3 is TGTGCCAGCAGCTCCGGGACACAATACAATGAGCAGTTCTTC. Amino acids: CASSSGTQYNEQFF.

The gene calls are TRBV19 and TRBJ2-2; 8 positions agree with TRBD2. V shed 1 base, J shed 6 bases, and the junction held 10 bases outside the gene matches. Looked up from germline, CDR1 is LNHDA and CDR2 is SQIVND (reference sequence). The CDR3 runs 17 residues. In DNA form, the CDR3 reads TGTGCCAGTAGTATAGCGGGAGGGAGCTTAAGAGCCGGGGAGCTGTTTTTT. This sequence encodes CASSIAGGSLRAGELFF.

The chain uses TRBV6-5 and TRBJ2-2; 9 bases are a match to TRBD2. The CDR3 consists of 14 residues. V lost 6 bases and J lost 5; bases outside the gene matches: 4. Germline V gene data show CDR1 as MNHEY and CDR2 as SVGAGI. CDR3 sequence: CASRAGGRTGELFF. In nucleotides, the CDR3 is TGTGCCAGCAGAGCGGGAGGTAGGACCGGGGAGCTGTTTTTT.

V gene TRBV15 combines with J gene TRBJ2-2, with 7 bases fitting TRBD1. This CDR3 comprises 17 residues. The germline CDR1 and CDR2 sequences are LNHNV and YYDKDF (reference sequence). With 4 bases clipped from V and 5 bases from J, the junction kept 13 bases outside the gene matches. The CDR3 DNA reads TGTGCCACCAGCACCGACCGACAGGGCCTTTCGACCGGGGAGCTGTTTTTT. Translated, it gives CATSTDRQGLSTGELFF.

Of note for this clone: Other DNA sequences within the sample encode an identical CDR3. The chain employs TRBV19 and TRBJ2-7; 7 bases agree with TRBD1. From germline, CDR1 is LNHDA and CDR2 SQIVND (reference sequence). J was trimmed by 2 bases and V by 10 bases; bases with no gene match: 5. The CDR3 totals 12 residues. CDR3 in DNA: TGTGCCACTTCGGACAGGACCTACGAGCAGTACTTC. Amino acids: CATSDRTYEQYF.

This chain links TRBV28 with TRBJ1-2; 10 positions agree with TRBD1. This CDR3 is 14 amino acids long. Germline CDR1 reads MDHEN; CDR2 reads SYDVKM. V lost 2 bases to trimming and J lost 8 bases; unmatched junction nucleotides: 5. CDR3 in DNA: TGTGCCAGCAGTTTAGGGACAGGGGCGCTGGGCTACACCTTC. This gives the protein CASSLGTGALGYTF.

The CDR3 loop is CASSWTRNEQFF. The CDR3 region has the DNA TGTGCCAGCAGTTGGACTCGCAATGAGCAGTTCTTC. V gene TRBV28 combines with J gene TRBJ2-1; the D gene is possibly TRBD2 (5 bases). This CDR3 region has 12 residues. V was trimmed by 4 bases and J by 6 bases, leaving 7 bases between them. The germline V gene has CDR1 MDHEN and CDR2 SYDVKM.

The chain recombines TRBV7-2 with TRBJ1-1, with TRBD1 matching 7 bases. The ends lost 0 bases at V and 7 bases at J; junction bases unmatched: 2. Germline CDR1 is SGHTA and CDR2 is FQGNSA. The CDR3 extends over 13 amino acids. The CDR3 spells CASSLARDSEAFF. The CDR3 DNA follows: TGTGCCAGCAGCTTAGCTAGGGACAGTGAAGCTTTCTTT.

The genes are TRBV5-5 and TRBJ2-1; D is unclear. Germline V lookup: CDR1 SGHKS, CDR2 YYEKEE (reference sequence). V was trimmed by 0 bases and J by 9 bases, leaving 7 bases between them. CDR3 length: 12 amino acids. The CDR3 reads CASSLEVLEQFF. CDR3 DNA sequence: TGTGCCAGCAGCTTGGAAGTACTTGAGCAGTTCTTC. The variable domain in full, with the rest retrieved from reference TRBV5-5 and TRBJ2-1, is DAGVTQSPTHLIKTRGQQVTLRCSPISGHKSVSWYQQVLGQGPQFIFQYYEKEERGRGNFPDRFSARQFPNYSSELNVNALLLGDSALYLCASSLEVLEQFFGPGTRLTVL.

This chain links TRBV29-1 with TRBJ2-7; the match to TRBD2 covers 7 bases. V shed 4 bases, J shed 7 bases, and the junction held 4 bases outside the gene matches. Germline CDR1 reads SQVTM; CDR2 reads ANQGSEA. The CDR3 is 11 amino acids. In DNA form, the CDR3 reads TGCAGCGTTGCCCTCGGGGGGGAGCAGTACTTC. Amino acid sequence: CSVALGGEQYF.

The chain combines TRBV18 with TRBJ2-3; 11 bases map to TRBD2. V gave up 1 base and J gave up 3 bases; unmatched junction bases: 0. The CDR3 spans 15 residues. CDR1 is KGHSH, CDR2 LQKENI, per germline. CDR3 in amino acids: CASSPRLAGTDTQYF. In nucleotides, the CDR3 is TGTGCCAGCTCACCACGACTAGCGGGAACAGATACGCAGTATTTT.

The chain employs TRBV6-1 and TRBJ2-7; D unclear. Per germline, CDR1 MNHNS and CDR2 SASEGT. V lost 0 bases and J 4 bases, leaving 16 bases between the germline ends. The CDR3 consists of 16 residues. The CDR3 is CASSEAGPASGYEQYF. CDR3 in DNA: TGTGCCAGCAGTGAAGCCGGGCCGGCTTCCGGGTACGAGCAGTACTTC.

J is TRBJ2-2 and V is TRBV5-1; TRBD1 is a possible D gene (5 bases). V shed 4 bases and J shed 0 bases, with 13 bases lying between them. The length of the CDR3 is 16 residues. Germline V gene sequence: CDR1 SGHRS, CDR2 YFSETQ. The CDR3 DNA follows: TGCGCCAGCAGCCGCTCCTCGACAGCGAACACCGGGGAGCTGTTTTTT. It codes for CASSRSSTANTGELFF. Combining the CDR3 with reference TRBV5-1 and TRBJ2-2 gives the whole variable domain KAGVTQTPRYLIKTRGQQVTLSCSPISGHRSVSWYQQTPGQGLQFLFEYFSETQRNKGNFPGRFSGRQFSNSRSEMNVSTLELGDSALYLCASSRSSTANTGELFFGEGSRLTVL.

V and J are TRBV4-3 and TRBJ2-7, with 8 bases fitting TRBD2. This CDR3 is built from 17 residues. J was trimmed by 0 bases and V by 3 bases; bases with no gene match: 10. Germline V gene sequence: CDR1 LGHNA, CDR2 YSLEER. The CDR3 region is CASSHRVRLAGSYEQYF. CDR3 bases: TGCGCCAGCAGCCACCGCGTGAGGCTAGCGGGCTCCTACGAGCAGTACTTC.

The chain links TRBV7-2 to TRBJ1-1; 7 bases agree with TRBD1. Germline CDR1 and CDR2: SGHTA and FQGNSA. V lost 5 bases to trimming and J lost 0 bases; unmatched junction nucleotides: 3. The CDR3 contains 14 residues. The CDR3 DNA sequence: TGTGCCAGCAGCCGACAGGGTGTGAACACTGAAGCTTTCTTT. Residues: CASSRQGVNTEAFF.